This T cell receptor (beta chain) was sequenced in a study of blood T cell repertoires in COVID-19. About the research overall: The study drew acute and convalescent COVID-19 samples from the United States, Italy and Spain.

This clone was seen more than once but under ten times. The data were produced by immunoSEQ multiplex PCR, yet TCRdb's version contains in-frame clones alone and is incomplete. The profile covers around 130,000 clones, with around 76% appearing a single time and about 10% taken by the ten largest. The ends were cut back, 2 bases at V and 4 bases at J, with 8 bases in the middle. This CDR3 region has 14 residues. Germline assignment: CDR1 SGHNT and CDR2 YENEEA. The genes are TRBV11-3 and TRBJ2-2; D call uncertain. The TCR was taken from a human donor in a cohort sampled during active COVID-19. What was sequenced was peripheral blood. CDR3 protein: CASSLPKLTGELFF. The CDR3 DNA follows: TGTGCCAGCAGCTTACCCAAACTCACCGGGGAGCTGTTTTTT.